A selection of T cell receptor beta chains follows, all from one sample in a study of blood T cells in healthy people across ages. TCRdb re-analysed the 5' RACE reads in MiXCR, keeping a single row per CDR3 protein. The repertoire holds about 810,000 distinct CDR3 sequences, with 30% to 45% as singletons. The sample consisted of blood. The receptors originated from a man in his late teens or twenties in good health. The CDR3 runs from the conserved cysteine through the conserved F or W. Fields, in order: D gene, clone size, V gene, J gene, CDR3 protein, CDR3 DNA. A D gene is named only where the DNA matches it firmly. Size is omitted from some rows. Given values are once, few, many or a class for expanded clones.

>TRBD1|many|TRBV20-1|TRBJ2-1
CSARGPGTGTPNEQFF
TGCAGTGCTAGAGGTCCCGGGACAGGGACTCCCAATGAGCAGTTCTTC
>TRBD1|many|TRBV12-3/TRBV12-4|TRBJ2-7
CASSFSRGLRNTYEQYF
TGTGCCAGCAGTTTCAGCAGGGGGCTACGGAATACCTACGAGCAGTACTTC
>.|many|TRBV12-3/TRBV12-4|TRBJ2-1
CASRHNRAEGGNEQFF
TGTGCCAGCAGACATAACCGGGCCGAGGGGGGAAATGAGCAGTTCTTC
>.|many|TRBV12-3/TRBV12-4|TRBJ2-7
CASSLLGSSSYEQYF
TGTGCCAGCAGTTTATTGGGGTCCTCAAGCTACGAGCAGTACTTC
>TRBD1|many|TRBV10-3|TRBJ2-5
CAIKGDQGAGQETQYF
TGTGCCATCAAGGGTGATCAGGGGGCAGGCCAAGAGACCCAGTACTTC
>.|.|TRBV12-3/TRBV12-4|TRBJ1-1
CASSLDGAGGTEAFF
TGTGCCAGCAGTTTAGATGGGGCGGGGGGAACTGAAGCTTTCTTT
>.|few|TRBV28|TRBJ2-6
CASSLYRDSGANVLTF
TGTGCCAGCAGTTTATATCGGGACTCTGGGGCCAACGTCCTGACTTTC
>TRBD1|many|TRBV12-3/TRBV12-4|TRBJ2-7
CASSPAGTGASYEQYF
TGTGCCAGCAGTCCGGCCGGGACAGGGGCCTCCTACGAGCAGTACTTC
>.|.|TRBV12-3/TRBV12-4|TRBJ1-2
CASSLEPRRGYTF
TGTGCCAGCAGTTTAGAACCCAGAAGAGGCTACACCTTC
>.|many|TRBV12-3/TRBV12-4|TRBJ1-2
CASSLDGRNSNYGYTF
TGTGCCAGCAGTTTAGATGGGAGAAATTCTAACTATGGCTACACCTTC
>.|.|TRBV4-3|TRBJ1-6
CASSQDRWAATYNSPLHF
TGCGCCAGCAGCCAAGATAGGTGGGCGGCCACCTATAATTCACCCCTCCACTTT
>.|few|TRBV28|TRBJ2-1
CASRLVNRGEQFF
TGTGCCAGCCGCCTTGTCAACCGGGGCGAGCAGTTCTTC
>.|few|TRBV14|TRBJ2-5
CASSQGVVETQYF
TGTGCCAGCAGCCAAGGGGTGGTCGAGACCCAGTACTTC
>TRBD2|.|TRBV20-1|TRBJ2-5
CSASPNSGAMQETQYF
TGCAGTGCTAGCCCCAATAGCGGGGCCATGCAAGAGACCCAGTACTTC
>.|.|TRBV6-6|TRBJ2-5
CASSYPMGVAAGTQYF
TGTGCCAGCAGTTACCCAATGGGGGTAGCGGCAGGGACCCAGTACTTC
>TRBD2|.|TRBV10-2|TRBJ2-4
CASRGTSGAAKNIQYF
TGCGCCAGCAGGGGGACTAGCGGGGCGGCCAAAAACATTCAGTACTTC
>TRBD2|.|TRBV12-3/TRBV12-4|TRBJ2-4
CASRPDPGLAGGPAKNIQYF
TGTGCCAGCAGACCGGACCCGGGACTAGCGGGGGGCCCAGCCAAAAACATTCAGTACTTC
>.|many|TRBV20-1|TRBJ2-1
CSAPSRLENRDEQFF
TGCAGTGCCCCCTCCCGGCTGGAGAATAGGGATGAGCAGTTCTTC
>TRBD1|.|TRBV5-1|TRBJ2-4
CASSSDRGGEDIQYF
TGCGCCAGCAGCTCGGACAGGGGAGGTGAGGACATTCAGTACTTC
>.|many|TRBV29-1|TRBJ2-1
CSVGWENNEQFF
TGCAGCGTTGGATGGGAGAACAATGAGCAGTTCTTC
>.|many|TRBV12-3/TRBV12-4|TRBJ2-1
CASTHIRNEQFF
TGTGCCAGCACCCACATAAGGAATGAGCAGTTCTTC
>.|few|TRBV14|TRBJ2-3
CASSHDRSRRTEYTDTQYF
TGTGCCAGCAGCCATGACCGTTCCCGCCGAACAGAGTACACAGATACGCAGTATTTT
>TRBD1|.|TRBV6-5|TRBJ1-1
CASSLRTGARDEAFF
TGTGCCAGCAGTTTAAGGACAGGGGCGAGAGATGAAGCTTTCTTT
>TRBD2|few|TRBV20-1|TRBJ2-3
CSARDTIAGGRADTQYF
TGCAGTGCTAGAGATACTATAGCGGGGGGCCGCGCAGATACGCAGTATTTT
>.|.|TRBV6-5|TRBJ2-3
CASNYSGSTDTQYF
TGTGCCAGCAATTACAGCGGCAGCACAGATACGCAGTATTTT
>.|few|TRBV5-5|TRBJ1-6
CASLRENNSPLHF
TGTGCCAGCCTCCGGGAGAATAATTCACCCCTCCACTTT
>TRBD1|.|TRBV12-3/TRBV12-4|TRBJ1-1
CASSLTGQGATFF
TGTGCCAGCAGTTTAACCGGACAGGGGGCGACTTTCTTT
>TRBD2|few|TRBV7-9|TRBJ2-1
CASSSTGLTSSYNEQFF
TGTGCCAGCAGCTCGACGGGACTAACGAGCTCCTACAATGAGCAGTTCTTC
>TRBD1|few|TRBV7-9|TRBJ1-2
CASRRTGGSDGYTF
TGTGCCAGCAGAAGGACAGGGGGGTCGGATGGCTACACCTTC